This T cell receptor (beta chain) emerged from a study of shared clonotypes between healthy human individuals. Study-level points and caveats: Lower generation probabilities were found for non-shared clonotypes than for those shared by all four donors.

Recent acute infections and vaccinations were absent in the healthy HIV-negative adult donors. Adults of Caucasian background living in Nashville, Tennessee made up all donors. Clones were sequenced by immunoSEQ multiplex PCR, and TCRdb holds only the in-frame ones, with some missing. The sample shows some 2,500,000 clones, about 90% of them seen only once. A remark on this clone: No antigen is known for it. This same CDR3 is encoded by further DNA sequences in the sample.

Sequencing input: naive CD4+ T cells from PBMCs. Subset given: CD45RA+ positively selected. This receptor was taken from a man younger than 35 in good health. Some clones in this sample may be carry-over from other donors' samples.

The CDR3: CASSLTRNQPQHF. Here the CDR3 DNA reads TGTGCCAGCAGCTTAACGCGGAATCAGCCCCAGCATTTT. The chain has TRBV7-3 and TRBJ1-5; no clear D. Germline CDR1 is SGHTA and CDR2 is FQGTGA. The CDR3 consists of 13 residues. V lost 0 bases and J 4 bases, leaving 4 bases between the germline ends.